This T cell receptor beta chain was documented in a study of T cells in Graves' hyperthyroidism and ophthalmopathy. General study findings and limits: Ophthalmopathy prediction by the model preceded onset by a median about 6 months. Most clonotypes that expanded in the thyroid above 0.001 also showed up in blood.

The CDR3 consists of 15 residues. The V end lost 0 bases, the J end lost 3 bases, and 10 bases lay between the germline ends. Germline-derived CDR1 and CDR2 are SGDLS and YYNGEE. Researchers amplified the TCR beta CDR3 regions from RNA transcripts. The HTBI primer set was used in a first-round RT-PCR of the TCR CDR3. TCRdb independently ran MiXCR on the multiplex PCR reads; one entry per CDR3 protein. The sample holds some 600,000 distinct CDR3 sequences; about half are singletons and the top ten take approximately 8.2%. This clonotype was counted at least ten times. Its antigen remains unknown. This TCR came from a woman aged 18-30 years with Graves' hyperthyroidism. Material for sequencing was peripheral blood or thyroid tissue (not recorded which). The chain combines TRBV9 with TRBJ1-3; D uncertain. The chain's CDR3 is CASSVEGAGGNTIYF. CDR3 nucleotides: TGTGCCAGCAGCGTAGAAGGAGCAGGTGGAAACACCATATATTTT.